The clone carrying this T cell receptor (beta chain) was seen a few times. Genomic DNA was employed as the template in profiling TCR beta VDJ and CDR3. Via MiXCR, TCRdb re-called the reads, giving one row per CDR3 protein. The sample shows 74,000 or so distinct CDR3 sequences, around 50% of them seen only once. These data belong to a study of CD8+CD57+ T cells in acquired aplastic anemia. Trimming pared 0 bases from V and 3 bases from J, leaving 12 bases between. CDR3 length equals 15 residues. Germline V lookup: CDR1 WNHNN, CDR2 SYGVQD (reference sequence). The chain recombines TRBV10-1 with TRBJ2-7; possible D gene TRBD2, 6 bases. This receptor was taken from a human donor in good health, serving as a control. Sequences were obtained from sorted CD4+, CD8+, or CD8+CD57+ T cells (not recorded which) from PBMCs. The CDR3 nucleotides are TGCGCCAGCAGTGAGTCCGGGACGGACTACTACGAGCAGTACGTC. Residues: CASSESGTDYYEQYV.